This T cell receptor beta chain was identified during a study of blood T cell repertoires in COVID-19 (dated by TCRdb to 2019 to 2021). Turning to the overall study: Collaborator samples came from the United States, Italy and Spain and covered acute and convalescent phases of COVID-19. The material from the prospective study consisted of cDNA or gDNA derived from T cells, B-cell-depleted T cells, or PBMCs. Deeply sampled blood TCRbeta repertoires from subjects exposed to, actively infected with, or recovered from COVID-19 were included in the dataset. The repertoires were made available in a free public database intended to serve as a resource for research on the immune response to SARS-CoV-2. The samples were drawn from the first 160 participants of the ongoing ImmuneRACE study and from 1,254 subjects provided by 6 global collaborators. Nearly every sample came with metadata listing a de-identified subject ID, COVID-19 status, age in years and sex. Where HLA class I and class II types were available, the types were taken from metadata supplied by the sample provider, not from assay-based typing.

TCRbeta CDR3 regions were amplified from genomic DNA using the immunoSEQ Assay, a bias-controlled multiplex PCR. The published analysis was carried out like this. The number of nucleated cells in each sample was estimated from the amplification of reference gene primers within the assay. To quantify the absolute abundance of each unique TCRbeta CDR3 rearrangement, sequence reads were collapsed and filtered. Productive Simpson clonality was computed per sample as the square root of Simpson's diversity index over productive rearrangements. TCRdb mirrors the immuneACCESS table, restricted to in-frame sequences. Some clones are absent from its copies; in checked studies, under half trace to an unresolved V gene, and the reason for the others is unknown. The V and J calls and clone size are taken from that table; D and trimming were inferred from the DNA. This sample comprises tens of thousands of clones, approximately 78% of them detected only once. 6% to 7.5% of the sample is taken by the ten largest.

V is pared back by 1 base and J by 1 base, with 10 bases lying between the germline termini. Sequences SEHNR (CDR1) and FQNEAQ (CDR2) are obtained from the germline V gene (reference sequence). From the cysteine up to the phenylalanine, the CDR3 has a length of 15 residues. Here the CDR3 DNA is all that survives: 45 bases in frame from base 1. Study-level results and caveats: How much clinical and demographic metadata was included differed by source and by participant, and the metadata was provided uncurated.

Details on this clone: Its antigen is still unknown. No base quality values were provided; no much bigger clone lies one nucleotide off.

Each collaborating institution followed its own protocols to collect whole blood in K2EDTA tubes. For TCRbeta analysis, collaborators shipped samples as frozen whole blood, isolated PBMCs, or DNA extracted from either of those sample types. The chain uses TRBV7-9 and TRBJ1-1; a tentative D call is TRBD1 (6 bases match). The TCR comes from a man aged 50-60 years with active or convalescent COVID-19. Sequencing used peripheral blood. The DNA sequence is TGTGCCAGCAGCTTAGATGACAGGAGGAACACTGAAGCTTTCTTT. This yields the protein CASSLDDRRNTEAFF.